This is a list of T cell receptor beta chains from one sample in a study of vaccination and CD4 T cells after COVID-19. Their antigen targets remain unknown. TCRdb independently ran MiXCR on the PCR reads; one entry per CDR3 protein. The sample lists approximately 14,000 distinct CDR3 sequences, just over 20% occurring once. The sample in question was CD4+ T cells from blood, cultured in vitro, obtained before SARS-CoV-2 vaccination. These receptors were taken from a human donor who received a COVID-19 vaccine. The CDR3 runs from the conserved cysteine through the conserved F or W. A D gene is named only where the DNA matches it firmly. Part of the rows lack a size; the others show once, few, many or a class for expanded clones.

TRBV9	TRBJ1-2	.	TRBD1	CASTPRLGQGIYGYTF	TGTGCCAGCACCCCCCGCCTGGGACAGGGGATCTATGGCTACACCTTC
TRBV15	TRBJ1-2	medium-sized	.	CATSRVFGANYGYTF	TGTGCCACCAGCAGAGTTTTCGGGGCCAACTATGGCTACACCTTC
TRBV4-2	TRBJ2-1	.	TRBD2	CASSQEGGLAGGRYNEQFF	TGTGCCAGCAGCCAAGAGGGAGGACTAGCGGGGGGGCGTTACAATGAGCAGTTCTTC
TRBV24-1	TRBJ2-7	few	.	CATSDPDLGLDSYEQYF	TGTGCCACCAGTGACCCTGACCTCGGACTTGACTCCTACGAGCAGTACTTC
TRBV7-2	TRBJ2-1	.	TRBD2	CASRWGGSYNEQFF	TGTGCCAGCAGATGGGGGGGCTCCTACAATGAGCAGTTCTTC
TRBV7-9	TRBJ1-5	few	.	CASSLEGKGNQPQHF	TGTGCCAGCAGCTTAGAGGGGAAGGGCAATCAGCCCCAGCATTTT
TRBV7-2	TRBJ1-2	few	TRBD1	CASSLSTLRGLGYTF	TGTGCCAGCAGCTTAAGTACGTTAAGGGGGCTTGGCTACACCTTC
TRBV20-1	TRBJ2-7	.	.	CSARGPSTTLGPYEQYF	TGCAGTGCTAGAGGCCCATCGACTACCCTAGGCCCCTACGAGCAGTACTTC
TRBV5-4	TRBJ2-1	.	TRBD2	CASSPSSGGAPNAFF	TGTGCCAGCAGCCCGTCTAGCGGGGGGGCCCCCAACGCGTTCTTC
TRBV10-3	TRBJ1-2	few	.	CAISLRGGGYTF	TGTGCCATCAGTCTAAGGGGAGGCGGCTACACCTTC
TRBV24-1	TRBJ2-2	.	.	CATTQGIGAGELFF	TGTGCCACCACACAGGGTATCGGCGCCGGGGAGCTGTTTTTT
TRBV12-3/TRBV12-4	TRBJ2-3	.	.	CASSLAGDTQYF	TGTGCCAGCAGTTTAGCAGGAGATACGCAGTATTTT
TRBV7-2	TRBJ1-1	medium-sized	.	CASSRRRENTEAFF	TGTGCCAGCAGCCGCCGGAGGGAGAACACTGAAGCTTTCTTT
TRBV10-3	TRBJ2-3	.	.	CAIRPQATDTQYF	TGTGCCATCAGGCCTCAGGCGACAGATACGCAGTATTTT
TRBV7-9	TRBJ2-7	.	.	CASSLGGVSYEQYF	TGTGCCAGCAGCTTAGGAGGAGTCTCCTACGAGCAGTACTTC
TRBV20-1	TRBJ2-3	medium-sized	.	CSASAGSTDTQYF	TGCAGTGCCTCGGCGGGGAGCACAGATACGCAGTATTTT
TRBV28	TRBJ1-1	.	.	CASSFGTQNTEAFF	TGTGCCAGCAGTTTCGGGACACAGAACACTGAAGCTTTCTTT
TRBV20-1	TRBJ1-5	medium-sized	.	CSAGRIDHSNQPQHF	TGCAGTGCCGGCCGTATCGACCATAGCAATCAGCCCCAGCATTTT
TRBV7-9	TRBJ2-1	few	TRBD1	CASSLTRGRENEQFF	TGTGCCAGCAGCTTAACGAGGGGGCGCGAGAATGAGCAGTTCTTC
TRBV2	TRBJ2-1	few	TRBD1	CASSRDSYNEQFF	TGTGCCAGCAGTCGGGACAGTTACAATGAGCAGTTCTTC
TRBV5-4	TRBJ1-5	.	.	CASSLGARQPQHF	TGTGCCAGCAGCCTTGGAGCCCGACAGCCCCAGCATTTT
TRBV28	TRBJ2-3	.	.	CASGYARDTQYF	TGTGCCAGCGGCTATGCACGAGATACGCAGTATTTT
TRBV24-1	TRBJ1-1	few	.	CATSRRGTEAFF	TGTGCCACCAGTCGGAGGGGCACTGAAGCTTTCTTT
TRBV20-1	TRBJ1-1	.	.	CSARYGVDTEAFF	TGCAGTGCTAGATACGGGGTTGACACTGAAGCTTTCTTT
TRBV19	TRBJ2-5	few	.	CASSIAGQETQYF	TGTGCCAGTAGTATAGCGGGGCAAGAGACCCAGTACTTC
TRBV6-5	TRBJ2-7	.	.	CASSYSGRSSYEQYF	TGTGCCAGCAGTTACTCGGGACGTAGCTCCTACGAGCAGTACTTC
TRBV5-4	TRBJ2-3	.	TRBD2	CASSRRTTSGGSDTQYF	TGTGCCAGCAGCCGACGCACGACTAGCGGGGGATCAGATACGCAGTATTTT
TRBV6-1	TRBJ1-2	.	.	CASSEGQGYGYTF	TGTGCCAGCAGTGAAGGCCAGGGCTATGGCTACACCTTC
TRBV27	TRBJ1-6	medium-sized	.	CASSPRGSNSPLHF	TGTGCCAGCAGCCCGAGGGGCTCAAATTCACCCCTCCACTTT
TRBV21-1	TRBJ1-2	.	.	CASGTRDTQPSRETNYGYTF	TGTGCCAGCGGCACCCGGGACACTCAACCTTCCAGAGAGACTAACTATGGCTACACCTTC
TRBV6-2/TRBV6-3	TRBJ1-2	.	.	CASSSLNIGSGYTF	TGTGCCAGCAGTTCCTTAAATATCGGGAGTGGCTACACCTTC
TRBV7-9	TRBJ2-5	few	.	CASSLLPFASQETQYF	TGTGCCAGCAGCTTACTCCCGTTTGCCTCCCAAGAGACCCAGTACTTC
TRBV30	TRBJ2-5	.	.	CAWSVRPGETQYF	TGTGCCTGGAGTGTACGACCGGGAGAGACCCAGTACTTC
TRBV5-4	TRBJ2-7	.	TRBD1	CASSLDPGQAYEQYF	TGTGCCAGCAGCTTGGATCCGGGACAGGCCTACGAGCAGTACTTC
TRBV3-1	TRBJ2-1	.	.	CASSQGVWLRVPYNEQFF	TGTGCCAGCAGTCAAGGGGTCTGGCTTCGGGTCCCCTACAATGAGCAGTTCTTC
TRBV29-1	TRBJ1-2	few	.	CSVESGGGYGYTF	TGCAGCGTGGAAAGTGGAGGTGGCTATGGCTACACCTTC
TRBV30	TRBJ2-1	.	TRBD2	CTWSVSSGGAGEQFF	TGTACCTGGAGTGTAAGTAGCGGGGGGGCCGGTGAGCAGTTCTTC
TRBV20-1	TRBJ2-5	few	TRBD2	CSASTSGGARETQYF	TGCAGTGCTTCGACTAGCGGGGGGGCCAGGGAGACCCAGTACTTC
TRBV2	TRBJ2-5	few	.	CAGRLSETQYF	TGTGCGGGCAGACTATCAGAGACCCAGTACTTC
TRBV20-1	TRBJ1-4	few	TRBD1	CSALTGGGEKLFF	TGCAGTGCTTTGACAGGGGGCGGTGAAAAACTGTTTTTT
TRBV5-5	TRBJ1-5	.	.	CASSLGFRNQPQHF	TGTGCCAGCAGCTTGGGGTTCCGGAATCAGCCCCAGCATTTT
TRBV6-1	TRBJ2-7	.	.	CASSTRTGFYEQYF	TGTGCCAGCAGTACACGGACCGGATTCTACGAGCAGTACTTC
TRBV10-3	TRBJ2-7	.	.	CAITEQNYEQYF	TGTGCCATCACTGAACAGAACTACGAGCAGTACTTC
TRBV20-1	TRBJ2-3	few	.	CSARTGGRYTDTQYF	TGCAGTGCTAGGACTGGCGGGCGATACACAGATACGCAGTATTTT
TRBV5-8	TRBJ2-7	.	TRBD1	CASSYDRGHEQYF	TGTGCCAGCAGCTACGACAGGGGCCACGAGCAGTACTTC
TRBV19	TRBJ1-5	.	TRBD1	CASSTGTGGFQPQHF	TGTGCCAGTAGCACCGGGACAGGGGGCTTTCAGCCCCAGCATTTT
TRBV6-1	TRBJ1-1	.	TRBD1	CASRPQGDTEAFF	TGTGCCAGCAGGCCACAGGGGGACACTGAAGCTTTCTTT
TRBV20-1	TRBJ1-5	medium-sized	.	CSARETVGQPQHF	TGCAGTGCTAGGGAGACCGTAGGTCAGCCCCAGCATTTT
TRBV7-2	TRBJ1-2	.	TRBD1	CASSSSIGTGRDGYTF	TGTGCCAGCAGCTCATCCATCGGGACAGGGCGCGATGGCTACACCTTC
TRBV7-3	TRBJ2-3	.	TRBD2	CASSSGGGADTQYF	TGTGCCAGCAGCTCTGGCGGGGGGGCAGATACGCAGTATTTT
TRBV19	TRBJ2-5	few	TRBD2	CASSIGSWRGVQETQYF	TGTGCCAGTAGTATAGGGTCCTGGCGGGGGGTACAAGAGACCCAGTACTTC
TRBV10-1	TRBJ2-2	.	.	CASSQRRAGELFF	TGCGCCAGCAGCCAGAGACGGGCCGGGGAGCTGTTTTTT
TRBV4-2	TRBJ2-4	.	.	CASSQVGGNENIQYF	TGTGCCAGCAGCCAAGTAGGGGGGAACGAAAACATTCAGTACTTC